The T cell receptor beta chain under discussion was sequenced for a study of Graves' ophthalmopathy and Graves' hyperthyroidism. General study results and limits: Blood was where most expanded thyroid clonotypes above 0.001 frequency also turned up.

Every ophthalmopathy donor presented moderate-to-severe activity, CAS ≥3, NOSPECS ≥4 and duration under 3 months. Reliance was placed on clinical symptoms, serum thyroxine, TRAb, thyroid ultrasound and orbital computed tomography for diagnosis. RNA transcripts yielded amplified TCR beta CDR3 regions. First-round RT-PCR relied on HTBI primers, and a second-round multiplex PCR came next. In TCRdb, the multiplex PCR reads were re-called with MiXCR into one record per CDR3 protein. Of approximately 460,000 distinct CDR3 sequences listed, around 14% are singletons. This clonotype was detected ten times or more. Antigen specificity is unknown. CDR3 length equals 15 residues. Trimming pared 5 bases from V and 7 bases from J, leaving 24 bases between. Germline V CDR1 and CDR2: DFQATT, SNEGSKA (reference sequence).

This chain links TRBV20-1 with TRBJ2-7; D remains ambiguous. This clonotype originated in a woman in her twenties or thirties with Graves' ophthalmopathy. Sample: blood. The CDR3 nucleotides read TGCAGTGCTTCCCAAAGGGCCGGGTTCCCTTTGGAGCAGTACTTC. Translation: CSASQRAGFPLEQYF.